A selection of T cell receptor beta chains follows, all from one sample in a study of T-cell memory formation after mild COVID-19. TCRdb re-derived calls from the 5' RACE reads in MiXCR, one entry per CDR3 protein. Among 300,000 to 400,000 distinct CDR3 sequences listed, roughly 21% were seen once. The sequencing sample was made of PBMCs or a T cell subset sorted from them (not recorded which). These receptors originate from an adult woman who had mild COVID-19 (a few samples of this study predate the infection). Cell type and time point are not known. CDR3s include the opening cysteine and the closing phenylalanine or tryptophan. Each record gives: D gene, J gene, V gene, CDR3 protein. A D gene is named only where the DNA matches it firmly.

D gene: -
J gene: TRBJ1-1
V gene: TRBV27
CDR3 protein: CASSLAGANTEAFF

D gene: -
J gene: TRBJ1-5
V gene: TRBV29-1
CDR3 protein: CSVSTEINQPQHF

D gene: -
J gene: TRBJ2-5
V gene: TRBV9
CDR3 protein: CASTPGLEATQYF

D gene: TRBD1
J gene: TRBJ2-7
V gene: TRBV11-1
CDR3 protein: CASSWTGTGSYEQYF

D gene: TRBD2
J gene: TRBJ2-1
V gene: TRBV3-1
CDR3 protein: CASSQDTGLADNEQFF

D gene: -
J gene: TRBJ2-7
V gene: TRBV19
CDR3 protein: CASSMGQGGEYEQYF

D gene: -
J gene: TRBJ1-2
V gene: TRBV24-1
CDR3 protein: CATSDSHPGETYGYTF

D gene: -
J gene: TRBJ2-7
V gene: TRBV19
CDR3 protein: CASSISGLLSYEQYF

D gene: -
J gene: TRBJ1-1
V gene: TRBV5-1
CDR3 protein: CASSFDVIGTEAFF

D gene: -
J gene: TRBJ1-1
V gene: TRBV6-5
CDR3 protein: CASTQGGSTEAFF

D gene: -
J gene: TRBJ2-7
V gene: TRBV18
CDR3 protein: CASSPPQLSSYEQYF

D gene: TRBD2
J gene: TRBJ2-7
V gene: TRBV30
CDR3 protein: CAWSATRTSGFSYEQYF

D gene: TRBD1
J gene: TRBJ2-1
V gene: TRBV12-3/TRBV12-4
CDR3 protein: CASSPRTGGAYNEQFF

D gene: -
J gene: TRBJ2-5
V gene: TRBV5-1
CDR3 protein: CASSPDRRTQYF

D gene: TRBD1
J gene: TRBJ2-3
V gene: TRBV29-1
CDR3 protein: CSVRDRGGADTQYF